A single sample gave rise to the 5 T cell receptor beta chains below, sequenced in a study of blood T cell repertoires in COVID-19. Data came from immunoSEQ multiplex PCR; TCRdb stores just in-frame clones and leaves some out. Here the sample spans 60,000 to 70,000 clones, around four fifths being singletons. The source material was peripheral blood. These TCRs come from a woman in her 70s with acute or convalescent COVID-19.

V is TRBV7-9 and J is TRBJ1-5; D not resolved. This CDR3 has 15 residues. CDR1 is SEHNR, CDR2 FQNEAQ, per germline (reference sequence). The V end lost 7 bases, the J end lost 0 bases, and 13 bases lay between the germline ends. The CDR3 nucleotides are TGTGCCAGCAACCCGGGCGGGTCTAGCAATCAGCCCCAGCATTTT. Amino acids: CASNPGGSSNQPQHF.

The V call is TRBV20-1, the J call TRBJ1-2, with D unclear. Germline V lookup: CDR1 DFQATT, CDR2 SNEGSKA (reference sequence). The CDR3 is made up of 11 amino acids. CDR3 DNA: TGCAGCTACCGGACTGAGTATGGCTACACCTTC. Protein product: CSYRTEYGYTF.

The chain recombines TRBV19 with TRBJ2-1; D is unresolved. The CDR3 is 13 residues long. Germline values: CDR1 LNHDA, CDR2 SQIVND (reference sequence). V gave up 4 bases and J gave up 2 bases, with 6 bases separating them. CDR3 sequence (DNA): TGTGCCAGTAGTAGCGGAACCTACAATGAGCAGTTCTTC. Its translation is CASSSGTYNEQFF.

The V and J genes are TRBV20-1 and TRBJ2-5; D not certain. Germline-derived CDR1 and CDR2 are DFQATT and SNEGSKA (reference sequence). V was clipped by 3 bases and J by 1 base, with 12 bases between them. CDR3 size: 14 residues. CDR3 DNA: TGCAGTGCTAGTAGTTCCGGTTTCCAAGAGACCCAGTACTTC. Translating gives CSASSSGFQETQYF.

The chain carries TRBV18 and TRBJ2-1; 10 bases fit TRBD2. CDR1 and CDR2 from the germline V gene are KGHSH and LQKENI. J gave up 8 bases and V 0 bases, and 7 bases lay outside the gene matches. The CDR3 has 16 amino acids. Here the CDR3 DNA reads TGTGCCAGCTCACCACCGAGCGGGGGGGCCGGGGATGAGCAGTTCTTC. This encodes CASSPPSGGAGDEQFF.